A single sample is the source of the 13 T cell receptor beta chains below, sequenced in a study of cytomegalovirus exposure and HLA in healthy donors. Primers: 60 Vbeta forward and 13 Jbeta reverse. The data were produced by immunoSEQ multiplex PCR, yet TCRdb's version contains in-frame clones alone and is incomplete. The sample consists of approximately 130,000 clones, approximately 85% of them appearing once. Sequenced material: PBMCs. Receptor source: a woman in her twenties or thirties in good health and CMV-seropositive.

V is TRBV5-6 and J is TRBJ1-6; the match to TRBD1 covers 10 bases. This CDR3 spans 18 amino acids. Germline loops: CDR1 SGHDT, CDR2 YYEEEE. J gave up 6 bases and V 2 bases, and 11 bases lay outside the gene matches. CDR3 amino acids: CASSFGTGVGLPNSPLHF. Written as DNA, the CDR3 is TGTGCCAGCAGCTTCGGGACAGGGGTTGGTCTACCTAATTCACCCCTCCACTTT.

In DNA, the CDR3 is TGCGCCAGCAGCCATGTTCGCGCGAATATCCGAGAGACCCAGTACTTC. Amino acid sequence: CASSHVRANIRETQYF. This chain joins TRBV4-1 and TRBJ2-5; the D is unclear. Germline V gene sequence: CDR1 MGHRA, CDR2 YSYEKL. The ends were cut back, 3 bases at V and 4 bases at J, with 18 bases in the middle. The CDR3 covers 16 residues.

The genes are TRBV6-1 and TRBJ2-3, with TRBD2 matching over 7 bases. Germline CDR1 is MNHNS and CDR2 is SASEGT. Trimming removed 3 bases from V and 0 bases from J; junction bases left unmatched: 6. The CDR3 has 16 amino acids. This CDR3 is CASSEIAGSSTDTQYF. As DNA, the CDR3 is TGTGCCAGCAGTGAGATAGCGGGCTCGAGCACAGATACGCAGTATTTT.

The sample holds a few counts of this clone. This chain uses TRBV28 with TRBJ2-7; 7 bases fit TRBD2. The CDR3 has 11 residues. Per the germline V gene, CDR1 is MDHEN and CDR2 is SYDVKM. With V trimmed by 3 bases and J by 10 bases, 3 bases remained unmatched. The CDR3 is CASSFRDYQYF. In DNA form, the CDR3 reads TGTGCCAGCAGTTTCCGGGACTATCAGTACTTC.

The chain recombines TRBV10-3 with TRBJ1-2; TRBD1 matches 8 bases. The CDR3 covers 14 residues. V was clipped by 1 base and J by 7 bases; unmatched bases: 5. Looked up from germline, CDR1 is ENHRY and CDR2 is SYGVKD. The CDR3 sequence: CAISEFTGGVGYTF. The DNA for the CDR3 is TGTGCCATCAGTGAGTTTACAGGGGGAGTTGGCTACACCTTC.

The rearrangement links TRBV7-9 to TRBJ1-3; maybe TRBD1 (6 bases). The CDR3 consists of 14 residues. Looked up from germline, CDR1 is SEHNR and CDR2 is FQNEAQ (reference sequence). The V gene lost 4 bases and the J gene lost 4 bases, with 11 bases spanning the gap. Written as DNA, the CDR3 is TGTGCCAGCAGCTATACAGGGTCAGGAAACACCATATATTTT. Its translation is CASSYTGSGNTIYF.

The chain recombines TRBV28 with TRBJ1-1; D possibly corresponds to TRBD1 (6 bases). CDR1 and CDR2 (germline): MDHEN, SYDVKM. The CDR3 extends over 16 amino acids. Trimming shortened V by 5 bases and J by 3 bases, and 19 bases separated the two germline ends. Here the CDR3 reads CASSEMSLQGYTEAFF. The DNA of the CDR3 is TGTGCCAGCAGTGAAATGTCCTTACAGGGTTACACTGAAGCTTTCTTT.

As DNA, the CDR3 is TGTGCCAGCAGCTTAGAAGCATTCTCTTACGAGCAGTACTTC. It yields the protein CASSLEAFSYEQYF. J is TRBJ2-7 and V is TRBV7-8; D not certain. Germline V lookup: CDR1 SGHVS, CDR2 FQNEAQ. The CDR3 extends over 14 amino acids. The V gene lost 1 base and the J gene lost 4 bases, with 11 bases spanning the gap.

The V and J genes are TRBV6-6 and TRBJ2-7, with 11 positions matching TRBD2. This CDR3 comprises 16 residues. Germline trimming cut 8 bases from V and 0 bases from J; bases unmatched to any gene: 9. The germline CDR1 and CDR2 sequences are MNHNY and SVGAGI (reference sequence). The chain's CDR3 is CASDGLAGPSSYEQYF. As DNA, the CDR3 is TGTGCCAGCGATGGACTAGCGGGTCCGAGCTCCTACGAGCAGTACTTC.

The chain couples TRBV28 to TRBJ2-2; no firm D call. Germline loops: CDR1 MDHEN, CDR2 SYDVKM. Trimming took off 1 base at V and 3 bases at J, with 9 bases between the two ends. This CDR3 region has 15 residues. This CDR3 is CASSLSYAYTGELFF. DNA of the CDR3: TGTGCCAGCAGTTTATCCTACGCTTACACCGGGGAGCTGTTTTTT.

The chain employs TRBV6-5 and TRBJ1-2; no clear D. The CDR3 has 15 amino acids. Trimming removed 0 bases from V and 4 bases from J, with 12 bases in between. From germline, CDR1 is MNHEY and CDR2 SVGAGI. CDR3: CASSYSPSVLYGYTF. The CDR3 DNA reads as TGTGCCAGCAGTTACTCCCCCTCCGTCCTCTATGGCTACACCTTC.

This clone was recorded once. The chain uses TRBV11-2 and TRBJ2-3; the D is unclear. Germline V gene data show CDR1 as SGHAT and CDR2 as FQNNGV. V lost 1 base to trimming and J lost 4 bases, with 12 bases between them. There are 15 residues in the CDR3. CDR3 sequence (DNA): TGTGCCAGCAGCTTAGGGCGCACAGATGCAGATACGCAGTATTTT. Translated: CASSLGRTDADTQYF.

The chain couples TRBV29-1 to TRBJ2-2; 7 nucleotides align to TRBD1. This CDR3 is built from 13 residues. CDR1 and CDR2 from the germline V gene are SQVTM and ANQGSEA. The V segment lost 6 bases and the J segment 8 bases; nucleotides outside the gene matches: 9. In DNA form, the CDR3 reads TGCAGCGTCCTTTCAAGGGGGCGGGGGGAGCTGTTTTTT. It specifies CSVLSRGRGELFF.